This T cell receptor beta chain is from a study of T cell responses to AZD1222 COVID-19 vaccine. Whether given at about 4 or about 12 weeks, second doses were pooled. In its sample, this clone was seen a few times. No antigen is known for it. V lost 6 bases, J lost 0 bases, and 12 bases lay in between. Germline CDR1 LNHDA, CDR2 SQIVND (reference sequence). CDR3 length: 15 residues. TCRdb's table, derived via immunoSEQ multiplex PCR, lists solely in-frame clones and lacks some. In the table there are 100,000 to 150,000 clones, around 85% of which are singletons. Study outcomes and limitations: Two AZD1222 doses significantly raised spike-specific TCR breadth and depth over controls. The sample set comprised mostly white British donors with more females, and clonal diversity was possibly underestimated. Only after the peak T cell response were repertoires sampled.

The sample here was peripheral blood, taken 28 days after the second AZD1222 dose. The receptor's source is an adult who received the AZD1222 COVID-19 vaccine. The chain carries TRBV19 and TRBJ1-3, with D perhaps TRBD1 (5 bases). CDR3 in DNA: TGTGCCAGTAGACGCGACAGCAACTCTGGAAACACCATATATTTT. Amino acids: CASRRDSNSGNTIYF.